Below, one T cell receptor beta chain is given with its context. This record comes from a study of blood T cell repertoires in COVID-19. In the study overall: Samples representing acute and convalescent COVID-19 were sourced from the United States, Italy and Spain. PBMCs, B-cell-depleted T cells, or T cells provided the cDNA or gDNA that made up the material.

Per the original data handling: The assay estimated nucleated cells by amplifying reference gene primers. The repertoire was sequenced with immunoSEQ multiplex PCR; TCRdb's copy has only in-frame clones and lacks some. That table gives V, J and clone size, and the DNA gave D and trimming. This sample has about 160,000 clones; around 82% occur once, and the top ten carry about 11%. Per the germline V gene, CDR1 is LGHDT and CDR2 is YNNKEL (reference sequence). The CDR3 runs to 15 residues. The V segment lost 1 base and the J segment 7 bases; nucleotides outside the gene matches: 2. The V and J genes are TRBV3-1 (or the pseudogene TRBV3-2) and TRBJ2-3; TRBD2 matches at 13 bases. The clonotype originates from a woman older than 75 with active or convalescent COVID-19. Sample: peripheral blood. The CDR3 sequence: CASSQGLAGGYTQYF. The DNA for the CDR3 is TGTGCCAGCAGCCAAGGACTAGCGGGAGGTTATACGCAGTATTTT.